This TCR beta chain came from a study of blood T cell repertoires in COVID-19. Study-wide background: Donors in the United States, Italy and Spain gave samples during acute or convalescent COVID-19. The analysed material was cDNA or gDNA that came from T cells, B-cell-depleted T cells, or PBMCs.

The CDR3 runs 18 residues. J was trimmed by 2 bases and V by 3 bases; bases with no gene match: 11. Germline CDR1 is SGHVS and CDR2 is FQNEAQ. As handled by the study authors: Estimation of nucleated cell counts relied on the amplification of reference gene primers. TCRdb's copy holds only in-frame clones and misses some; the assay was immunoSEQ multiplex PCR. That table is the source of V, J and clone size, and D and trimming were worked out from the DNA. The data show about 290,000 clones, around 85% seen once. Sequencing was done on a sample of peripheral blood. The TCR originated in a woman in her fifties or sixties with active or convalescent COVID-19. The chain recombines TRBV7-8 with TRBJ2-7; TRBD2 aligns across 12 bases. The CDR3 coding sequence is TGTGCCAGCAGCTTCTCTAGCGGGAGGGCCGGTTTCCCCTACGAGCAGTACTTC. This gives the protein CASSFSSGRAGFPYEQYF.